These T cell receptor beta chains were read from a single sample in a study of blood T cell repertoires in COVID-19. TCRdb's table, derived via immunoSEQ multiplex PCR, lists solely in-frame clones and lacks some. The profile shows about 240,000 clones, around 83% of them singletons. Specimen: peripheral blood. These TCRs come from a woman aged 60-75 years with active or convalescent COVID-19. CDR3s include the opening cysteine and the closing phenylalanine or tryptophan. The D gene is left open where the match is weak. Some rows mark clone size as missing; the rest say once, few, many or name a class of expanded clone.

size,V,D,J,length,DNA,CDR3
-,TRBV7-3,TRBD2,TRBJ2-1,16,TGTGCCAGCAGCTTAACTAGCGGGGTAACCTACAATGAGCAGTTCTTC,CASSLTSGVTYNEQFF
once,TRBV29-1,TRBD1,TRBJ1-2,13,TGCAGCGTTGCTCTGGGACAGGCAGGAGGCTACACCTTC,CSVALGQAGGYTF
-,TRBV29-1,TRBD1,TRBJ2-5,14,TGCAGCGTTATCAGCCAGGGGGCCCAAGAGACCCAGTACTTC,CSVISQGAQETQYF
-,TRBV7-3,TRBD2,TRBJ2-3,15,TGTGCCAGCAGCTTAACCCTAGCGGGGGCAGATACGCAGTATTTT,CASSLTLAGADTQYF
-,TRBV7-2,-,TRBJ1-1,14,TGTGCCAGCAGCTTAGTTCACATGAACACTGAAGCTTTCTTT,CASSLVHMNTEAFF
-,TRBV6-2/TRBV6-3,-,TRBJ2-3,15,TGTGCCAGCATCCCACAGGTCGGGAGCACAGATACGCAGTATTTT,CASIPQVGSTDTQYF
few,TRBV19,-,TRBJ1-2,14,TGTGCCAGTAGTATGGCGGACAGTGTATATGGCTACACCTTC,CASSMADSVYGYTF
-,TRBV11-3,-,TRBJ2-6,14,TGTGCCAGCAGCTCCAACTCTGGGGCCAACGTCCTGACTTTC,CASSSNSGANVLTF
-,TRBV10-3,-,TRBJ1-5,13,TGTGCCATCAGTGATAGAGAGAATCAGCCCCAGCATTTT,CAISDRENQPQHF
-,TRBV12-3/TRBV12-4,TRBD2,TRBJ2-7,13,TGTGCCAGCAGCTCCGGGACTACGGGCGAGCAGTACTTC,CASSSGTTGEQYF
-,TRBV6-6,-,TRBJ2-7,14,TGTGCCAGCAGCCCCCGGGTCGACTCCTACGAGCAGTACTTC,CASSPRVDSYEQYF
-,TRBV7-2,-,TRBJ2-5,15,TGTGCCAGCAGCTTAGTACAGGGCGGTTGGGAGACCCAGTACTTC,CASSLVQGGWETQYF
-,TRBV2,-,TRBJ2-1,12,TGTGCCAGCAGTGTAGGGGGGGAGGAGCAGTTCTTC,CASSVGGEEQFF
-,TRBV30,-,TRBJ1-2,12,TGTGCCTGGAGGCAGGCAGGAGGGGGCTACACCTTC,CAWRQAGGGYTF
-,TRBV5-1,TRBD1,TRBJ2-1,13,TGCGCCAGCAGCGTAGACCGGGGACAGAAGCCGTTCTTC,CASSVDRGQKPFF
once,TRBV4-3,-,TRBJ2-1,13,TGCGCCAGCAGCCAAGAACGGAGCAATGAGCAGTTCTTC,CASSQERSNEQFF